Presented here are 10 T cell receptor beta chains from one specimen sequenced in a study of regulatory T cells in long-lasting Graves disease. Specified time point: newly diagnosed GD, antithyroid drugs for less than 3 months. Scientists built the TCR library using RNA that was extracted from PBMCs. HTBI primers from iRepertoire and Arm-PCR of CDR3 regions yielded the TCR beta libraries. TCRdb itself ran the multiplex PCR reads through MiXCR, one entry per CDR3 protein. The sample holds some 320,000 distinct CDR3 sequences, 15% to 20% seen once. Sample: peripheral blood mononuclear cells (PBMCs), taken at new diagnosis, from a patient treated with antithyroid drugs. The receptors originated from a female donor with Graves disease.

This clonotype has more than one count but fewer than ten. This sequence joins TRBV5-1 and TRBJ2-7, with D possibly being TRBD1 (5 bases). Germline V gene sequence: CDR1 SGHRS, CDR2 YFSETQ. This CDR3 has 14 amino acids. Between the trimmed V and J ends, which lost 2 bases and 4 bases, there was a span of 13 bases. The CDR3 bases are TGCGCCAGCAGCTTCAACAGGATCGATTACGAGCAGTACTTC. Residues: CASSFNRIDYEQYF. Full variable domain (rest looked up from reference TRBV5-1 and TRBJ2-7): KAGVTQTPRYLIKTRGQQVTLSCSPISGHRSVSWYQQTPGQGLQFLFEYFSETQRNKGNFPGRFSGRQFSNSRSEMNVSTLELGDSALYLCASSFNRIDYEQYFGPGTRLTVT.

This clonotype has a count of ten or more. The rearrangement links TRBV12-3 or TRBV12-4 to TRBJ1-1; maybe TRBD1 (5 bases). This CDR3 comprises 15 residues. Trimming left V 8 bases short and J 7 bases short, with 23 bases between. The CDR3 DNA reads TGTGCCAGCTTGATTCCGGGACTGTCCCAAGGTGAAGCTTTCTTT. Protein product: CASLIPGLSQGEAFF.

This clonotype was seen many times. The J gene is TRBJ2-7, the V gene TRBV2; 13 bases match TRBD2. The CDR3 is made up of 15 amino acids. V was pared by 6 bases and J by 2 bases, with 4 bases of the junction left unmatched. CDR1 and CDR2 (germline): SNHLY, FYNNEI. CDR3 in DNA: TGTGCCAGCAGCCTTACTAGCGGGAGGGCCTACGAGCAGTACTTC. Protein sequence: CASSLTSGRAYEQYF.

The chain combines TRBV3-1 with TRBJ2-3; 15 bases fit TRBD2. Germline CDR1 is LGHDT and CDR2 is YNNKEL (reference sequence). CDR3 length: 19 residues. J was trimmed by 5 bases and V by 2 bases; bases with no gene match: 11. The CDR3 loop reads CASSQLGLAGGEDGDTQYF. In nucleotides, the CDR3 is TGTGCCAGCAGCCAACTGGGACTAGCGGGAGGAGAGGATGGAGATACGCAGTATTTT.

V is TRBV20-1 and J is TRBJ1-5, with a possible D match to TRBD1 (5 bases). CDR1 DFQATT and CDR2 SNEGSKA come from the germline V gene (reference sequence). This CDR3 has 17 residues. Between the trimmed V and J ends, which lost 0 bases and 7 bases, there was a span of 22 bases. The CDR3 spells CSARDQGPVGLGQPQHF. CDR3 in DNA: TGCAGTGCTAGAGATCAGGGACCTGTGGGGCTTGGGCAGCCCCAGCATTTT.

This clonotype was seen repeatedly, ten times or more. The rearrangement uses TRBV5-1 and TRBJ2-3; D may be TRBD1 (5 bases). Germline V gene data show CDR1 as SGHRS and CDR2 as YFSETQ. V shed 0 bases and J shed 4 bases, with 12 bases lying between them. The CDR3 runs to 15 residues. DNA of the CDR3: TGCGCCAGCAGCTTGGCTAGGGGCGGCGCAGATACGCAGTATTTT. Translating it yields CASSLARGGADTQYF.

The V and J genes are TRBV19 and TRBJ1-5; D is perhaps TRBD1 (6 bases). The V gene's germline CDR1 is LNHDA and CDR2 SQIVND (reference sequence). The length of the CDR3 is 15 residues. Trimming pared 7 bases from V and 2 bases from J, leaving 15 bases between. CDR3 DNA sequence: TGTGCCAGTACTGTCCAGGGGTTTCGCAATCAGCCCCAGCATTTT. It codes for CASTVQGFRNQPQHF.

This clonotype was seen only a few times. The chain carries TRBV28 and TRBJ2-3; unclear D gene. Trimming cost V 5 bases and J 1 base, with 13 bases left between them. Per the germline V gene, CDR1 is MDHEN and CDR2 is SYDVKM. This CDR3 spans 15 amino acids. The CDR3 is CASSARSRGTDTQYF. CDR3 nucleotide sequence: TGTGCCAGCAGTGCCCGAAGTCGCGGCACAGATACGCAGTATTTT.

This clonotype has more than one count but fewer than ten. The CDR3: CAWFPLGRADYGYTF. The CDR3 DNA sequence: TGTGCCTGGTTCCCCTTGGGTCGCGCCGACTATGGCTACACCTTC. The V call is TRBV30, the J call TRBJ1-2; D remains ambiguous. The CDR3 sequence is 15 residues long. Deletions cut 5 bases from V and 3 bases from J, with 19 bases between. Germline V lookup: CDR1 GTSNPN, CDR2 SVGIG (reference sequence).

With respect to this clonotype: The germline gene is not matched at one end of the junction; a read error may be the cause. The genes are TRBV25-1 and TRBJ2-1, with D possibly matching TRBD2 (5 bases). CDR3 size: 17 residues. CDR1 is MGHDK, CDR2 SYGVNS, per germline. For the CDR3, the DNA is TGTGCCAGCAGTGAATACTTAATGCCTAGCTCCCACAATGAGCAGTTCTTC. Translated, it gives CASSEYLMPSSHNEQFF.